This T cell receptor beta chain is drawn from a study of human T cells and chemical hapten exposure. This clonotype appeared many times. Its antigen is not known. Overall study results and limits: Alopecia in all donors means immunity may differ from healthy individuals.

Stated time point: pre-sensitization, week 0. Treatment described: therapeutic diphenylcyclopropenone sensitization with weekly scalp DPC. Ahead of each patch test application, blood was drawn. Single cDNA molecules in the library carried unique molecular identifiers attached during preparation. TCRdb re-called the RACE reads with MiXCR, one entry per CDR3 protein. The data contain 190,000 or so distinct CDR3 sequences, approximately 29% of them singletons. This CDR3 is built from 13 residues. Germline-derived CDR1 and CDR2 are SGHAT and FQDESV (reference sequence). V was clipped by 4 bases and J by 2 bases, with 9 bases between them.

The V and J genes are TRBV11-1 and TRBJ2-7; no definite D call. This specimen consisted of whole blood, obtained in connection with sensitization to the hapten diphenylcyclopropenone (DPC). This TCR was sampled from a young woman with alopecia areata. Some clones in this sample may be carry-over from other donors' samples. The CDR3 region has the DNA TGTGCCAGCAGCTCGAATAGGGCCTACGAGCAGTACTTC. This gives the protein CASSSNRAYEQYF.